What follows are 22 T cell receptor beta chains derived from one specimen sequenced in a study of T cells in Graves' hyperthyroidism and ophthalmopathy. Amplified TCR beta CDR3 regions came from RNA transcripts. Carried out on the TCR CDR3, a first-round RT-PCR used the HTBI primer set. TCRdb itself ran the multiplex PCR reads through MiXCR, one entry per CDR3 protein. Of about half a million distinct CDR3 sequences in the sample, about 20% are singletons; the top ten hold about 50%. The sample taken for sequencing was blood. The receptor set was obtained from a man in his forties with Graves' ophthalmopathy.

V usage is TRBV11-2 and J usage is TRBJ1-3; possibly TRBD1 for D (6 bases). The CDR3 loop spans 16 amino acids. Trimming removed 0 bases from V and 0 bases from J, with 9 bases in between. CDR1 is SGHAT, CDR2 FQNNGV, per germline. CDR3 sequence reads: CASSLEAGVSGNTIYF. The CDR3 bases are TGTGCCAGCAGCTTAGAGGCAGGGGTCTCTGGAAACACCATATATTTT.

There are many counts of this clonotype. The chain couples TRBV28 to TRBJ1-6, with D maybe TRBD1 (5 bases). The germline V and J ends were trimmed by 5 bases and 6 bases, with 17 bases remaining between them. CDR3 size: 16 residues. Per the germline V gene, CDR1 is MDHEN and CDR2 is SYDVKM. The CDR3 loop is CASSKFKPRGNSPLHF. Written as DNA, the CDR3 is TGTGCCAGCAGTAAATTCAAACCAAGGGGTAATTCACCCCTCCACTTT.

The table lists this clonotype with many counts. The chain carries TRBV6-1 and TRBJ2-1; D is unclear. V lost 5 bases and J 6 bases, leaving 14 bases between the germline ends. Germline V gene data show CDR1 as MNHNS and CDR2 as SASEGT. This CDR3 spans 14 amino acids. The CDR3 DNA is TGTGCCAGCAGTTACCTGTCGGTGATCAATGAGCAGTTCTTC. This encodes CASSYLSVINEQFF.

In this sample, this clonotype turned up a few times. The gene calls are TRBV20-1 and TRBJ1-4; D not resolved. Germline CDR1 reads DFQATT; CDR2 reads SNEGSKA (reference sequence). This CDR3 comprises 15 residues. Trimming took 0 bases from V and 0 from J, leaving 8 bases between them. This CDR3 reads CSARDEVATNEKLFF. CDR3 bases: TGCAGTGCTAGAGATGAAGTTGCAACTAATGAAAAACTGTTTTTT.

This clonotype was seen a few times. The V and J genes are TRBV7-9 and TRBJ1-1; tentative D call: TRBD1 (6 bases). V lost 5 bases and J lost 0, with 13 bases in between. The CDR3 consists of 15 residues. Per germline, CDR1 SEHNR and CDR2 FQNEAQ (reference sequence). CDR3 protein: CASSRATGMNTEAFF. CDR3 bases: TGTGCCAGCAGCAGAGCGACAGGCATGAACACTGAAGCTTTCTTT.

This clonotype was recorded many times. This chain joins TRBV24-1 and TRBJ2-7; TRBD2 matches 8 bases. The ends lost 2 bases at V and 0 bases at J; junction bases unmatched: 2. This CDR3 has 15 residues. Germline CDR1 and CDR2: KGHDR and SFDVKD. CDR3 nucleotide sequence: TGTGCCACCAGTGATTCGGGAGGGAGCTCCTACGAGCAGTACTTC. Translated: CATSDSGGSSYEQYF.

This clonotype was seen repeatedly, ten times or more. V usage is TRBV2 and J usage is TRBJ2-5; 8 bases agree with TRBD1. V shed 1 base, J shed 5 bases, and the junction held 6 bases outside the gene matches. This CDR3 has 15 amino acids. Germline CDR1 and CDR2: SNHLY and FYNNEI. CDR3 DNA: TGTGCCAGCAGTGAAGATGACAGGGGCAGGGAGACCCAGTACTTC. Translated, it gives CASSEDDRGRETQYF.

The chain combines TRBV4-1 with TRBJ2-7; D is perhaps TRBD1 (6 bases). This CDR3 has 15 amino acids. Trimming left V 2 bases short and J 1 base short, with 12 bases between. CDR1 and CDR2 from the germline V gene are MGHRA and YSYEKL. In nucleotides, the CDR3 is TGCGCCAGCAGCCAACCGGGACAACCTTCCTACGAGCAGTACTTC. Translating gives CASSQPGQPSYEQYF.

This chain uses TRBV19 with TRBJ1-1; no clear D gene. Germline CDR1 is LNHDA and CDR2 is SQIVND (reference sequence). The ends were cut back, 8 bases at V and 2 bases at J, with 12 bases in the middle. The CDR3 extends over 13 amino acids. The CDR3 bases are TGTGCCAGTCAAAGAGGTTATAACACTGAAGCTTTCTTT. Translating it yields CASQRGYNTEAFF.

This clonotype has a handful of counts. The DNA for the CDR3 is TGTGCCAGCAGGCAAGGTGCAGTTTCCTACGAGCAGTACTTC. It translates to CASRQGAVSYEQYF. The chain carries TRBV28 and TRBJ2-7; D unresolved. In germline, CDR1 is MDHEN, CDR2 SYDVKM. CDR3 length: 14 residues. Trimming took off 6 bases at V and 1 base at J, with 13 bases between the two ends. The full variable domain, with the rest looked up from reference TRBV28 and TRBJ2-7, is DVKVTQSSRYLVKRTGEKVFLECVQDMDHENMFWYRQDPGLGLRLIYFSYDVKMKEKGDIPEGYSVSREKKERFSLILESASTNQTSMYLCASRQGAVSYEQYFGPGTRLTVT.

The CDR3 DNA is TGTGCCAGCAGCAGACTTGTAATGAATGAGCAGTTCTTC. Translation: CASSRLVMNEQFF. V and J are TRBV28 and TRBJ2-1; D is uncertain. The CDR3 sequence is 13 residues long. V was cut by 6 bases and J by 7 bases, with 13 bases left in between. Germline CDR1 reads MDHEN; CDR2 reads SYDVKM.

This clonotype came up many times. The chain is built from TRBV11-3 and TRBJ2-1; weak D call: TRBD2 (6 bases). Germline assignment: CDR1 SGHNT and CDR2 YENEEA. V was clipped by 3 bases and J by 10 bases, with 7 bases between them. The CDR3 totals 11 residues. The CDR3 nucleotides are TGTGCCAGCAGCTTGGAGGGGGAGCAGTTCTTC. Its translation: CASSLEGEQFF.

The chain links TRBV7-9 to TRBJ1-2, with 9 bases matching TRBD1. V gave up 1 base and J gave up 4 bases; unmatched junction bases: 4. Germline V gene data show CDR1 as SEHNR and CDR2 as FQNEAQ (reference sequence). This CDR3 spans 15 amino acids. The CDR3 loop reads CASSLDRGRVYGYTF. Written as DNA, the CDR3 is TGTGCCAGCAGCTTAGACAGGGGGCGCGTCTATGGCTACACCTTC. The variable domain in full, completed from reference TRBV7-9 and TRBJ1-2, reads DTGVSQNPRHKITKRGQNVTFRCDPISEHNRLYWYRQTLGQGPEFLTYFQNEAQLEKSRLLSDRFSAERPKGSFSTLEIQRTEQGDSAMYLCASSLDRGRVYGYTFGSGTRLTVV.

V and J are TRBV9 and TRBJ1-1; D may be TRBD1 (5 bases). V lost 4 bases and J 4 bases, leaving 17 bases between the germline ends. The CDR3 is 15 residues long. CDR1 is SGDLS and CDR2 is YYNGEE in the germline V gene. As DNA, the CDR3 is TGTGCCAGCAGCCCCCTGGGGGTAGGAGGCACTGAAGCTTTCTTT. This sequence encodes CASSPLGVGGTEAFF.

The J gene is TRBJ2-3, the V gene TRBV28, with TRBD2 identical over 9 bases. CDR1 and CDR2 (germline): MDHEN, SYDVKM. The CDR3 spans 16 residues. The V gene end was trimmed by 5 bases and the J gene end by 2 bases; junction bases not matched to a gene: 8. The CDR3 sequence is CASSPGLAPFTDTQYF. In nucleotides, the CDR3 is TGTGCCAGCAGTCCGGGACTAGCCCCCTTCACAGATACGCAGTATTTT.

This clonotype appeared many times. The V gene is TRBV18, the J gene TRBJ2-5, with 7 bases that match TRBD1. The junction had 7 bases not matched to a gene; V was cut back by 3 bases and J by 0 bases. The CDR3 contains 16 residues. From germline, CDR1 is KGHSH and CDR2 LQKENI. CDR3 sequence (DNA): TGTGCCAGCTCACCTCCGGACAGGAGCTACCAAGAGACCCAGTACTTC. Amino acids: CASSPPDRSYQETQYF. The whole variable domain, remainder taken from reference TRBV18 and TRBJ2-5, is NAGVMQNPRHLVRRRGQEARLRCSPMKGHSHVYWYRQLPEEGLKFMVYLQKENIIDESGMPKERFSAEFPKEGPSILRIQQVVRGDSAAYFCASSPPDRSYQETQYFGPGTRLLVL.

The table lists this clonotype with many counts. CDR3 region: CASSGTSGARQPQHF. The DNA of the CDR3 is TGTGCCAGCAGTGGGACAAGCGGGGCCAGGCAGCCCCAGCATTTT. This chain joins TRBV12-3 or TRBV12-4 and TRBJ1-5, with D perhaps TRBD1 (6 bases). Trimming took off 5 bases at V and 7 bases at J, with 18 bases between the two ends. The CDR3 runs to 15 residues.

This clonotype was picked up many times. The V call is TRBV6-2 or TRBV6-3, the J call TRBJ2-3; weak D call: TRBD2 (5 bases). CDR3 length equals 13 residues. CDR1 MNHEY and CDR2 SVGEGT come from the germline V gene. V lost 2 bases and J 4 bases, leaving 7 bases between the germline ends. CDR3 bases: TGTGCCAGCAGTTACGCGGGCGCAGATACGCAGTATTTT. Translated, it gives CASSYAGADTQYF.

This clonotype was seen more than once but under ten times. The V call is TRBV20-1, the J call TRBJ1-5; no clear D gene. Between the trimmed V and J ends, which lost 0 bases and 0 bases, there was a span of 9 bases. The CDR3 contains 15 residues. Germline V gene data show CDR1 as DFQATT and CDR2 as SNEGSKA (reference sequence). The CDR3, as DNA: TGCAGTGCTAGAGATAGATTGGATAGCAATCAGCCCCAGCATTTT. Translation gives CSARDRLDSNQPQHF.

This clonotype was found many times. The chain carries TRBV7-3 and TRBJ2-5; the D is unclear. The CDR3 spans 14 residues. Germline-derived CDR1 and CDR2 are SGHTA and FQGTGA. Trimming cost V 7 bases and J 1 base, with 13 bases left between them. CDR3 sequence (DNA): TGTGCCAGCAACCTTCCCCACAGCCAAGAGACCCAGTACTTC. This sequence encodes CASNLPHSQETQYF. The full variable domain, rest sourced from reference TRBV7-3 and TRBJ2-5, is GAGVSQTPSNKVTEKGKYVELRCDPISGHTALYWYRQSLGQGPEFLIYFQGTGAADDSGLPNDRFFAVRPEGSVSTLKIQRTERGDSAVYLCASNLPHSQETQYFGPGTRLLVL.

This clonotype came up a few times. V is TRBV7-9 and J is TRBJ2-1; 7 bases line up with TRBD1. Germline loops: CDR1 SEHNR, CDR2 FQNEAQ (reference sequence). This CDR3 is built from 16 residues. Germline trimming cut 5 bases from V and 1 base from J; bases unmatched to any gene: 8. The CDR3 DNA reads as TGTGCCAGCAGCGGGCATAGGACAGGTTCCTACAATGAGCAGTTCTTC. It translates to CASSGHRTGSYNEQFF.

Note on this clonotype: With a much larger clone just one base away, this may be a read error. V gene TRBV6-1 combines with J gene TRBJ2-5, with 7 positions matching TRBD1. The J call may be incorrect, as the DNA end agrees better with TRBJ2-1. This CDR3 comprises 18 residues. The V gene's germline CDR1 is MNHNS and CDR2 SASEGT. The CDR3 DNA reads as TGTGCCAGCAGTCCCTCCTATTCTGACAGGGTTTTTCGAGAGACCCAGTTCTTC. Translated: CASSPSYSDRVFRETQFF.